These T cell receptor beta chains were read from a single sample in a study of cytomegalovirus exposure and HLA in healthy donors. Generated by immunoSEQ multiplex PCR, the TCRdb table keeps only in-frame clones and is missing some. The sample has approximately 100,000 clones; 71% are singletons. Material: PBMCs. Receptors were obtained from a female donor in good health and CMV-seronegative. Each CDR3 is given with its conserved first and last residue. D genes are given only for firm matches. Clone size appears in some rows only: once, few, many, or a class for an expanded clone.

.	TRBV5-6	TRBJ2-3	TRBD2	CASSLVTSGRVDTQYF	TGTGCCAGCAGCTTGGTGACTAGCGGGAGGGTGGATACGCAGTATTTT
.	TRBV21-1	TRBJ2-3	.	CASSKSDSRLGLAGRHTQYF	TGTGCCAGCAGCAAATCCGACAGCAGGCTTGGACTAGCGGGTCGTCATACGCAGTATTTT
.	TRBV5-1	TRBJ1-4	TRBD1	CASSLDRGNEKLFF	TGCGCCAGCAGCTTGGACAGGGGAAATGAAAAACTGTTTTTT
.	TRBV27	TRBJ2-5	TRBD1	CASSDRGFGTQYF	TGTGCCAGCAGCGACAGGGGGTTCGGGACCCAGTACTTC
.	TRBV7-2	TRBJ2-5	.	CASSLSSREWGETQYF	TGTGCCAGCAGCTTAAGCTCGAGGGAGTGGGGAGAGACCCAGTACTTC
.	TRBV2	TRBJ1-2	.	CASSSNLGGFGSYTF	TGTGCCAGCAGTTCAAACCTCGGGGGGTTTGGGAGCTACACCTTC
.	TRBV10-3	TRBJ2-1	TRBD1	CAISAASGTGLNEQFF	TGTGCCATCAGCGCCGCGTCCGGGACAGGACTCAATGAGCAGTTCTTC
.	TRBV10-2	TRBJ2-2	.	CASTRGIGELFF	TGCGCCAGCACCAGGGGAATCGGGGAGCTGTTTTTT
few	TRBV5-1	TRBJ2-2	.	CASSLGVRGPAPGELFF	TGCGCCAGCAGCTTAGGTGTCAGGGGACCGGCCCCCGGGGAGCTGTTTTTT
few	TRBV21-1	TRBJ2-2	.	CASSNSIGANTGELFF	TGTGCCAGCAGCAATTCAATCGGTGCCAACACCGGGGAGCTGTTTTTT
.	TRBV7-9	TRBJ1-4	.	CASSLAGGSEKLFF	TGTGCCAGCAGCTTAGCTGGGGGGAGTGAAAAACTGTTTTTT
.	TRBV5-1	TRBJ2-5	TRBD1	CASSLMGQGAFETQYF	TGCGCCAGCAGCTTGATGGGACAGGGGGCTTTCGAGACCCAGTACTTC
.	TRBV7-3	TRBJ2-1	TRBD2	CASSPGTSGSSYNEQFF	TGTGCCAGCAGCCCGGGGACTAGCGGAAGCTCCTACAATGAGCAGTTCTTC
.	TRBV7-2	TRBJ2-7	.	CASSLVGQGYRAYEQYF	TGTGCCAGCAGCTTAGTTGGGCAAGGATACCGAGCCTACGAGCAGTACTTC
.	TRBV7-2	TRBJ2-5	TRBD2	CASSSRLAGKETQYF	TGTGCCAGCAGCTCCCGACTAGCGGGAAAAGAGACCCAGTACTTC
.	TRBV7-9	TRBJ1-5	TRBD1	CASSRDRELYSNQPQHF	TGTGCCAGCAGCCGGGACAGAGAGCTATATAGCAATCAGCCCCAGCATTTT
.	TRBV7-6	TRBJ2-2	TRBD2	CASSFLAGEAGELFF	TGTGCCAGCAGCTTCCTGGCGGGAGAGGCCGGGGAGCTGTTTTTT
.	TRBV18	TRBJ2-1	.	CASSPRAGNKNEQFF	TGTGCCAGCTCACCAAGGGCAGGGAATAAGAATGAGCAGTTCTTC
few	TRBV19	TRBJ1-2	.	CASSMIRDFGYTF	TGTGCCAGTAGTATGATCAGGGACTTTGGCTACACCTTC
.	TRBV4-2	TRBJ2-3	TRBD2	CASSTRGMRLARSTDTQYF	TGTGCCAGCAGCACCCGGGGGATGAGACTAGCTAGGAGCACAGATACGCAGTATTTT
once	TRBV28	TRBJ1-2	.	CASSLSVGSSYGYTF	TGTGCCAGCAGTTTATCGGTAGGGAGCTCCTATGGCTACACCTTC
.	TRBV5-4	TRBJ2-7	TRBD2	CASSNGLAGVLGEQYF	TGTGCCAGCAGCAATGGACTAGCGGGAGTGTTAGGCGAGCAGTACTTC